The 25 T cell receptor beta chains below were found in one sample sequenced in a study of T cells after yellow fever vaccination. One entry per CDR3 protein results from TCRdb running MiXCR on the 5' RACE reads. The sample lists some 260,000 distinct CDR3 sequences; 5.2% were seen once. The sample consisted of CD4+ T cells sorted from PBMCs, taken on the day of the yellow fever booster vaccination. These receptor sequences come from a man between 18 and 29 years old who received the YFV17D yellow fever vaccine.

This clonotype has ten or more counts. The J gene is TRBJ1-1, the V gene TRBV7-9, with 7 positions matching TRBD1. Germline V gene sequence: CDR1 SEHNR, CDR2 FQNEAQ (reference sequence). The CDR3 is 12 amino acids. J lost 6 bases, V lost 6 bases, and 4 bases had no gene match. CDR3 protein: CASSSQGAEAFF. CDR3 DNA: TGTGCCAGCAGTTCCCAGGGGGCTGAAGCTTTCTTT.

The chain recombines TRBV20-1 with TRBJ2-3; D is undetermined. Germline CDR1 DFQATT, CDR2 SNEGSKA (reference sequence). Deletions cut 2 bases from V and 15 bases from J, with 27 bases between. CDR3 length: 15 residues. The CDR3: CSARRFLTHSNAVYF. In DNA form, the CDR3 reads TGCAGTGCTAGACGATTCCTTACCCATTCCAACGCAGTATATTTT.

This clonotype has at least ten counts. The chain recombines TRBV7-8 with TRBJ1-3; D is undetermined. The CDR3 has 14 residues. CDR1 is SGHVS, CDR2 FQNEAQ, per germline. Trimming stripped 3 bases from V and 0 bases from J, with 6 bases between. This CDR3 reads CASSFNPSGNTIYF. As DNA, the CDR3 is TGTGCCAGCAGCTTCAACCCCTCTGGAAACACCATATATTTT. Variable domain in full (rest from reference TRBV7-8 and TRBJ1-3): GAGVSQSPRYKVAKRGQDVALRCDPISGHVSLFWYQQALGQGPEFLTYFQNEAQLDKSGLPSDRFFAERPEGSVSTLKIQRTQQEDSAVYLCASSFNPSGNTIYFGEGSWLTVV.

This clonotype has a handful of counts. This chain links TRBV5-1 with TRBJ2-6; possible D gene TRBD1, 6 bases. V was pared by 9 bases and J by 2 bases, with 12 bases between. Germline CDR1 is SGHRS and CDR2 is YFSETQ. The CDR3 loop spans 14 amino acids. The CDR3 sequence: CATSRTAGANVLTF. CDR3 sequence (DNA): TGCGCCACCTCCAGGACAGCTGGGGCCAACGTCCTGACTTTC. The full variable domain, with the rest looked up from reference TRBV5-1 and TRBJ2-6, is KAGVTQTPRYLIKTRGQQVTLSCSPISGHRSVSWYQQTPGQGLQFLFEYFSETQRNKGNFPGRFSGRQFSNSRSEMNVSTLELGDSALYLCATSRTAGANVLTFGAGSRLTVL.

The chain joins TRBV6-1 to TRBJ1-4; D remains ambiguous. The CDR3 consists of 12 residues. V was trimmed by 8 bases and J by 8 bases, leaving 12 bases between them. Germline CDR1 reads MNHNS; CDR2 reads SASEGT. As DNA, the CDR3 is TGTGCCAGCGTTAGTTTAGAAGAAAAACTGTTTTTT. It is translated as CASVSLEEKLFF.

This clonotype turned up a few times. The rearrangement links TRBV5-1 to TRBJ2-7; weak D call: TRBD1 (6 bases). The CDR3 length is 13 residues. Germline CDR1 and CDR2: SGHRS and YFSETQ. V was cut by 2 bases and J by 2 bases, with 8 bases left in between. The CDR3 region has the DNA TGCGCCAGCAGCTTAGGGGGTCCCTACGAGCAGTACTTC. Translated, it gives CASSLGGPYEQYF.

This sequence joins TRBV4-3 and TRBJ2-7; D is perhaps TRBD1 or TRBD2 (6 bases each). From germline, CDR1 is LGHNA and CDR2 YSLEER. Trimming pared 0 bases from V and 6 bases from J, leaving 15 bases between. This CDR3 is 15 amino acids long. The CDR3 nucleotides are TGCGCCAGCAGCCAAGATTGGGGGGCTTCGTCCGAGCAGTACGTC. Protein sequence: CASSQDWGASSEQYV.

This clonotype was seen many times. This chain joins TRBV4-1 and TRBJ2-1; TRBD2 agrees at 7 bases. There are 19 residues in the CDR3. Germline V gene sequence: CDR1 MGHRA, CDR2 YSYEKL. Trimming at V came to 0 bases and at J to 7 bases, leaving 18 bases not matched to a gene. The CDR3 nucleotides are TGCGCCAGCAGCCAAGATCGGCAGGCTCCGGGGGGAATATTAAATGAGCAGTTCTTC. As protein: CASSQDRQAPGGILNEQFF.

This clonotype has at least ten counts. The rearrangement uses TRBV28 and TRBJ1-4, with 9 bases identical to TRBD1. Germline V gives CDR1 MDHEN, CDR2 SYDVKM. V was clipped by 3 bases and J by 8 bases; unmatched bases: 4. The CDR3 covers 14 residues. The CDR3 DNA sequence: TGTGCCAGCAGTTTGGGACAGGGTGGCGAAAAACTGTTTTTT. Its translation is CASSLGQGGEKLFF.

This clonotype was counted many times. The chain joins TRBV4-1 to TRBJ2-6; 9 nucleotides agree with TRBD1. CDR3 length: 18 residues. Germline lookup yields CDR1 MGHRA and CDR2 YSYEKL. Trimming removed 1 base from V and 4 bases from J; junction bases left unmatched: 8. As DNA, the CDR3 is TGCGCCAGCAGCCAAGGGCAACAGGGGGCGCGCGGGGCCAACGTCCTGACTTTC. Residues: CASSQGQQGARGANVLTF.

This clonotype was observed a few times. The rearrangement joins TRBV2 to TRBJ2-2, with D possibly matching TRBD2 (5 bases). Germline values: CDR1 SNHLY, CDR2 FYNNEI. This CDR3 is 13 amino acids long. With 5 bases removed from V and 4 bases from J, the gap between germline ends came to 8 bases. CDR3 in DNA: TGTGCCAGCAGTCAGGACTTCACCGGGGAGCTGTTTTTT. Amino acids: CASSQDFTGELFF.

The chain carries TRBV12-5 and TRBJ2-1; the D is unclear. Per the germline V gene, CDR1 is LGHNT and CDR2 is FRNRAP. Trimming shortened V by 0 bases and J by 3 bases, and 18 bases separated the two germline ends. CDR3 length equals 18 residues. This chain's CDR3 is CASGLVRLKATHYNEQFF. The DNA of the CDR3 is TGTGCTAGTGGTTTGGTACGTCTGAAAGCGACGCACTACAATGAGCAGTTCTTC. Full variable domain (rest looked up from reference TRBV12-5 and TRBJ2-1): DARVTQTPRHKVTEMGQEVTMRCQPILGHNTVFWYRQTMMQGLELLAYFRNRAPLDDSGMPKDRFSAEMPDATLATLKIQPSEPRDSAVYFCASGLVRLKATHYNEQFFGPGTRLTVL.

This clonotype came up many times. This chain uses TRBV7-2 with TRBJ1-2, with TRBD1 matching over 8 bases. With 5 bases clipped from V and 5 bases from J, the junction kept 4 bases outside the gene matches. Germline CDR1 reads SGHTA; CDR2 reads FQGNSA. The CDR3 spans 13 residues. CDR3 nucleotide sequence: TGTGCCAGCAGCATGGACAGGGCATATGGCTACACCTTC. Protein: CASSMDRAYGYTF.

The gene calls are TRBV4-2 and TRBJ1-4, with TRBD1 matching 7 bases. CDR1 LGHNA and CDR2 YNFKEQ come from the germline V gene. The CDR3 extends over 18 amino acids. After removal of 1 base from V and 5 bases from J, the junction contained 13 bases not matched to a gene. The CDR3 sequence is CASSQASPNQGGNEKLFF. CDR3 nucleotide sequence: TGTGCCAGCAGCCAAGCCTCCCCCAATCAGGGGGGAAATGAAAAACTGTTTTTT.

This chain links TRBV5-1 with TRBJ2-1; no definite D call. CDR1 and CDR2 from the germline V gene are SGHRS and YFSETQ. V was cut by 0 bases and J by 0 bases, with 10 bases left in between. The CDR3 totals 16 residues. The CDR3: CASSLAVQSSYNEQFF. CDR3 sequence (DNA): TGCGCCAGCAGCTTGGCCGTGCAGAGCTCCTACAATGAGCAGTTCTTC.

This clonotype has only a few counts. The gene calls are TRBV9 and TRBJ2-5, with 10 nucleotides matching TRBD2. Germline V gives CDR1 SGDLS, CDR2 YYNGEE. Losses at the gene ends were 0 bases for V and 7 bases for J; bases not matched to a gene: 12. The length of the CDR3 is 17 residues. CDR3 coding DNA: TGTGCCAGCAGCGTAGCCGGGCTAGCGGGAGCCCTTGGGACCCAGTACTTC. Protein sequence: CASSVAGLAGALGTQYF.

This clonotype was observed many times. The CDR3: CASMPGAADTQYF. Here the CDR3 DNA reads TGTGCCAGCATGCCGGGAGCCGCAGATACGCAGTATTTT. This sequence joins TRBV12-3 or TRBV12-4 and TRBJ2-3; D possibly corresponds to TRBD2 (6 bases). V was shortened by 7 bases and J by 4 bases, with 12 bases between the two germline ends. The CDR3 is 13 residues long.

The V call is TRBV18, the J call TRBJ1-1; D not resolved. The CDR3 is 13 amino acids. The germline CDR1 and CDR2 sequences are KGHSH and LQKENI. Trimming took 2 bases from V and 6 from J, leaving 10 bases between them. The CDR3 spells CASSPDAAAEAFF. The CDR3 bases are TGTGCCAGCTCACCAGACGCGGCGGCTGAAGCTTTCTTT.

The sample holds a few counts of this clonotype. The chain employs TRBV10-3 and TRBJ1-5, with a tentative D call TRBD1 (6 bases). V dropped 2 bases and J dropped 2 bases, with 10 bases sitting between them. CDR1 is ENHRY and CDR2 is SYGVKD in the germline V gene. The CDR3 extends over 15 amino acids. CDR3 nucleotides: TGTGCCATCAGTGAGGAGGGGGGTGGCAATCAGCCCCAGCATTTT. It is translated as CAISEEGGGNQPQHF.

There are a few counts of this clonotype. The genes are TRBV6-2 or TRBV6-3 and TRBJ2-7; D unclear. V was clipped by 2 bases and J by 3 bases, with 17 bases between them. The CDR3 contains 16 residues. Germline loops: CDR1 MNHEY, CDR2 SVGEGT. CDR3: CASSYPEEKSVYEQYF. CDR3 sequence (DNA): TGTGCCAGCAGTTACCCCGAGGAGAAGTCCGTCTACGAGCAGTACTTC.

This clonotype was seen only a few times. This chain links TRBV4-1 with TRBJ1-5; D is unclear. The CDR3 is made up of 16 amino acids. Between the trimmed V and J ends, which lost 0 bases and 5 bases, there was a span of 14 bases. Germline V gene sequence: CDR1 MGHRA, CDR2 YSYEKL. In nucleotides, the CDR3 is TGCGCCAGCAGCCAAGATCATATGCTTGAACATCAGCCCCAGCATTTT. Encoded protein: CASSQDHMLEHQPQHF.

The chain has TRBV10-3 and TRBJ1-1; D gene uncertain. The CDR3 length is 11 residues. Germline values: CDR1 ENHRY, CDR2 SYGVKD. The V end lost 2 bases, the J end lost 10 bases, and 8 bases lay between the germline ends. The CDR3 nucleotides read TGTGCCATCAGTGAGAGGATGGCAGCTTTCTTT. Translation: CAISERMAAFF.

The chain uses TRBV9 and TRBJ1-1; D ambiguous. V dropped 0 bases and J dropped 0 bases, with 12 bases sitting between them. Germline V gene sequence: CDR1 SGDLS, CDR2 YYNGEE. CDR3 length: 16 residues. The CDR3 DNA is TGTGCCAGCAGCGTAGATGGAGGTTATATGAACACTGAAGCTTTCTTT. As protein: CASSVDGGYMNTEAFF.

This clonotype has more than one count but fewer than ten. This chain connects TRBV7-2 to TRBJ2-2, with D perhaps TRBD1 (6 bases). Germline V gives CDR1 SGHTA, CDR2 FQGNSA. V was pared by 5 bases and J by 1 base, with 8 bases between. The CDR3 totals 14 residues. CDR3 sequence (DNA): TGTGCCAGCAGCCGGGACAAGAACACCGGGGAGCTGTTTTTT. This gives the protein CASSRDKNTGELFF.

The chain has TRBV9 and TRBJ2-7, with D possibly matching TRBD2 (6 bases). Looked up from germline, CDR1 is SGDLS and CDR2 is YYNGEE. This CDR3 has 15 amino acids. The germline V and J ends were trimmed by 6 bases and 1 base, with 17 bases remaining between them. CDR3 sequence reads: CASTPGRRPSYEQYF. The CDR3 bases are TGTGCCAGCACCCCGGGGAGGAGGCCATCCTACGAGCAGTACTTC.